This T cell receptor beta chain was sequenced for a study of OX40 agonist ivuxolimab in advanced cancers. Background on the study: Those enrolled were around 87% male, with a mean age of 60 years and ages from about 20 to 79. Partial responses were achieved by three patients, one with hepatocellular carcinoma and two with cutaneous melanoma. Study outcomes and limitations: In the expanded peripheral T cells, antigen specificity was never determined. Among the lowest levels of clonal expansion were found in partial responders at 0.1-3.0 mg/kg.

The CDR3 covers 14 residues. CDR1 and CDR2 (germline): MDHEN, SYDVKM. Trimming took off 7 bases at V and 2 bases at J, with 14 bases between the two ends. Assay: immunoSEQ multiplex PCR; the TCRdb copy retains only in-frame clones and omits some. The sample has some 110,000 clones, about nine tenths seen once. This clone has only a few counts. Its antigen remains unknown. Material: CD4+ or CD8+ T cells sorted from blood, obtained in a trial of the OX40 agonist ivuxolimab. The origin of this receptor is an adult with an advanced solid tumor such as melanoma, head and neck, liver or kidney cancer. This chain links TRBV28 with TRBJ1-1; perhaps TRBD1 as D (6 bases). Here the CDR3 reads CASTWTVLNTEAFF. CDR3 DNA: TGTGCCAGCACTTGGACAGTCCTAAACACTGAAGCTTTCTTT.